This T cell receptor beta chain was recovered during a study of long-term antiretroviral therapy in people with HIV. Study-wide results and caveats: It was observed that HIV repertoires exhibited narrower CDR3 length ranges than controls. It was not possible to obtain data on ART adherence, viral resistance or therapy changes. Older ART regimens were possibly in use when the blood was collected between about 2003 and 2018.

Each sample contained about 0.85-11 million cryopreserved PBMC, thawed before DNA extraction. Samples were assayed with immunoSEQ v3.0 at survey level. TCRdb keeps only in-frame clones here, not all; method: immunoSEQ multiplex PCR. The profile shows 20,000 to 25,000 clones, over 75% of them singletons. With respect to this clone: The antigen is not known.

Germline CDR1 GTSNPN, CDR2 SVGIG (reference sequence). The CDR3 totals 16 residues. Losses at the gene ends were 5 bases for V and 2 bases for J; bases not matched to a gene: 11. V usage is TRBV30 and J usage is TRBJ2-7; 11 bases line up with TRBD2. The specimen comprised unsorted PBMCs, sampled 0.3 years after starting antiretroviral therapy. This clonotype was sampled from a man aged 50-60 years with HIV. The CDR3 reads CAWAHHSGRVPYEQYF. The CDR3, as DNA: TGTGCCTGGGCGCATCATAGCGGGAGGGTCCCCTACGAGCAGTACTTC. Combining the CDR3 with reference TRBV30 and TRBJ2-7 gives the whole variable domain SQTIHQWPATLVQPVGSPLSLECTVEGTSNPNLYWYRQAAGRGLQLLFYSVGIGQISSEVPQNLSASRPQDRQFILSSKKLLLSDSGFYLCAWAHHSGRVPYEQYFGPGTRLTVT.